These 27 T cell receptor beta chains were all obtained from the same sample, sequenced in a study of PD-L1 blockade in urothelial cancer. The repertoire was sequenced with immunoSEQ multiplex PCR; TCRdb's copy has only in-frame clones and lacks some. Here the sample spans 95,000 to 130,000 clones, 75% to 90% being singletons. Time point meaning: peripheral blood 6 weeks after treatment start. The starting material was PBMCs, obtained around atezolizumab (anti-PD-L1) treatment. These receptors were taken from a man aged 55 to 69 with urothelial cancer.

The chain is built from TRBV7-9 and TRBJ2-7, with 7 bases fitting TRBD1. The CDR3 extends over 14 amino acids. Looked up from germline, CDR1 is SEHNR and CDR2 is FQNEAQ (reference sequence). V dropped 1 base and J dropped 2; count of bases not matched to a gene: 2. The CDR3 bases are TGTGCCAGCAGCTTAGGGGACAGCCCCTACGAGCAGTACTTC. Amino acid sequence: CASSLGDSPYEQYF.

This clone was found once. One end of the junction is discordant with germline, which a read error may explain. V gene TRBV7-8 combines with J gene TRBJ2-7, with TRBD2 identical over 11 bases. This CDR3 has 14 residues. The germline V gene encodes CDR1 SGHVS and CDR2 FQNEAQ. The CDR3 spells CASSLAGGGYEQYF. The CDR3 bases are TGTGCCAGCAGCCTAGCGGGAGGTGGATACGAGCAGTACTTC.

The chain carries TRBV7-9 and TRBJ2-1, with 7 positions matching TRBD1. This CDR3 spans 11 amino acids. Germline V CDR1 and CDR2: SEHNR, FQNEAQ (reference sequence). V lost 5 bases and J lost 14; bases outside the gene matches: 6. CDR3 sequence (DNA): TGTGCCAGCAGCCCCGGGACAGCCGAGTTCTTC. It yields the protein CASSPGTAEFF.

The chain couples TRBV7-2 to TRBJ2-1; the match to TRBD1 covers 9 bases. In germline, CDR1 is SGHTA, CDR2 FQGNSA. V gave up 5 bases and J gave up 5 bases; unmatched junction bases: 10. This CDR3 has 16 residues. CDR3 sequence: CASSRQAGQGNNEQFF. Here the CDR3 DNA reads TGTGCCAGCAGCCGCCAGGCGGGACAGGGTAACAATGAGCAGTTCTTC.

The CDR3 DNA follows: TGTGCCATCAGGCCTGGACAGGGCTACGAGCAGTACTTC. Protein product: CAIRPGQGYEQYF. The V gene is TRBV10-3, the J gene TRBJ2-7, with 8 positions matching TRBD1. From germline, CDR1 is ENHRY and CDR2 SYGVKD. V lost 6 bases, J lost 3 bases, and 4 bases stayed unmatched. This CDR3 region has 13 residues.

The V call is TRBV27, the J call TRBJ1-5; 7 nucleotides align to TRBD1. V shed 7 bases, J shed 0 bases, and the junction held 12 bases outside the gene matches. CDR3 length: 17 residues. Germline CDR1 and CDR2: MNHEY and SMNVEV (reference sequence). The CDR3 loop reads CASIRHRDRDSNQPQHF. CDR3 coding DNA: TGTGCCAGCATACGACACCGGGACAGAGATAGCAATCAGCCCCAGCATTTT.

The genes are TRBV5-1 and TRBJ2-5; D is ambiguous. Germline values: CDR1 SGHRS, CDR2 YFSETQ. V was cut by 3 bases and J by 2 bases, with 14 bases left in between. This CDR3 has 15 amino acids. The CDR3 reads CASSSATGPQETQYF. CDR3 sequence (DNA): TGCGCCAGCAGCTCTGCTACGGGTCCACAAGAGACCCAGTACTTC.

This sequence joins TRBV4-1 and TRBJ1-2; TRBD1 aligns across 7 bases. The germline CDR1 and CDR2 sequences are MGHRA and YSYEKL. The CDR3 length is 15 residues. The V segment lost 4 bases and the J segment 3 bases; nucleotides outside the gene matches: 8. Written as DNA, the CDR3 is TGCGCCAGCAGCCCCGTGCCCCAGGGGGACTATGGCTACACCTTC. It encodes CASSPVPQGDYGYTF.

V usage is TRBV28 and J usage is TRBJ2-5, with 7 bases identical to TRBD1. This CDR3 has 15 residues. Germline CDR1 MDHEN, CDR2 SYDVKM. With 7 bases clipped from V and 3 bases from J, the junction kept 11 bases outside the gene matches. Written as DNA, the CDR3 is TGTGCCAGCACCTTAGGGGGCGGCAGCGAAGAGACCCAGTACTTC. Its protein product is CASTLGGGSEETQYF. The full variable domain, completed using reference TRBV28 and TRBJ2-5, is DVKVTQSSRYLVKRTGEKVFLECVQDMDHENMFWYRQDPGLGLRLIYFSYDVKMKEKGDIPEGYSVSREKKERFSLILESASTNQTSMYLCASTLGGGSEETQYFGPGTRLLVL.

V is TRBV18 and J is TRBJ2-1; weak D call: TRBD1 (5 bases). The CDR3 extends over 16 amino acids. Germline V gene sequence: CDR1 KGHSH, CDR2 LQKENI. The ends were cut back, 2 bases at V and 2 bases at J, with 13 bases in the middle. Here the CDR3 DNA reads TGTGCCAGCTCACCATTGGACATCGAAACCTACAATGAGCAGTTCTTC. It specifies CASSPLDIETYNEQFF.

In its sample, this clone was seen once. The chain combines TRBV10-2 with TRBJ1-4; D is uncertain. The CDR3 is made up of 14 amino acids. V lost 2 bases and J lost 4, with 8 bases in between. Germline loops: CDR1 WSHSY, CDR2 SAAADI. CDR3 DNA: TGCGCCAGCAGTGAGATAACAGATAATGAAAAACTGTTTTTT. Translating it yields CASSEITDNEKLFF.

The gene calls are TRBV5-4 and TRBJ2-4; D is perhaps TRBD1 (6 bases). Between the trimmed V and J ends, which lost 2 bases and 1 base, there was a span of 7 bases. The germline gives CDR1 SGHNT, CDR2 YYREEE (reference sequence). CDR3 size: 14 residues. The DNA of the CDR3 is TGTGCCAGCAGCTTAGACAGGGCCAAAAACATTCAGTACTTC. Protein product: CASSLDRAKNIQYF.

The chain is built from TRBV6-1 and TRBJ2-5, with D perhaps matching TRBD1 (6 bases). The germline CDR1 and CDR2 sequences are MNHNS and SASEGT. The V end lost 4 bases, the J end lost 2 bases, and 11 bases lay between the germline ends. There are 14 residues in the CDR3. The DNA for the CDR3 is TGTGCCAGCAGTGGACGACAGGAGCAAGAGACCCAGTACTTC. Translating gives CASSGRQEQETQYF.

The chain is built from TRBV12-1 and TRBJ2-7; TRBD2 is the table's D call and was not checked against the DNA. TRBV12-1 is a pseudogene. The CDR3 length is 12 residues. Written as DNA, the CDR3 is TGTGCCAGCAGCTTTGCGGGAGCCGAGCAGTACTTC. Its protein product is CASSFAGAEQYF.

The chain employs TRBV7-2 and TRBJ2-1; 7 bases line up with TRBD2. Per the germline V gene, CDR1 is SGHTA and CDR2 is FQGNSA. CDR3 length equals 13 residues. V lost 6 bases, J lost 2 bases, and 1 base stayed unmatched. This CDR3 reads CASRAGPYNEQFF. The CDR3 nucleotides read TGTGCCAGCAGAGCGGGGCCCTACAATGAGCAGTTCTTC. Looking up the rest from reference TRBV7-2 and TRBJ2-1 gives the full variable domain: GAGVSQSPSNKVTEKGKDVELRCDPISGHTALYWYRQSLGQGLEFLIYFQGNSAPDKSGLPSDRFSAERTGGSVSTLTIQRTQQEDSAVYLCASRAGPYNEQFFGPGTRLTVL.

Here the CDR3 DNA reads TGTGCCAGCAGCCGACAGGACCACACTGAAGCTTTCTTT. Residues: CASSRQDHTEAFF. The V gene is TRBV5-8, the J gene TRBJ1-1; tentatively, D is TRBD1 (6 bases). CDR1 and CDR2 (germline): SGHTS, YDEGEE. CDR3 length: 13 residues. V was pared by 4 bases and J by 3 bases, with 10 bases between.

The rearrangement joins TRBV7-9 to TRBJ2-3; 7 bases are shared with TRBD2. This CDR3 has 17 residues. CDR1 and CDR2 from the germline V gene are SEHNR and FQNEAQ (reference sequence). Trimming cost V 4 bases and J 5 bases; bases outside gene matches: 15. The CDR3 sequence is CASSSGGGGSWRDTQYF. CDR3 in DNA: TGTGCCAGCAGCTCTGGCGGGGGAGGCTCCTGGAGAGATACGCAGTATTTT.

J is TRBJ2-3 and V is TRBV6-4; D is undetermined. Germline values: CDR1 MRHNA, CDR2 SNTAGT. This CDR3 comprises 13 residues. The V and J ends lost 0 bases and 3 bases respectively, with 4 bases between them. The CDR3 DNA is TGTGCCAGCAGTGACTCTCAGACAGATACGCAGTATTTT. Its protein product is CASSDSQTDTQYF.

V and J are TRBV7-3 and TRBJ2-5, with D perhaps TRBD1 (6 bases). The CDR3 contains 13 residues. V lost 2 bases and J 5 bases, leaving 9 bases between the germline ends. CDR1 SGHTA and CDR2 FQGTGA come from the germline V gene. In nucleotides, the CDR3 is TGTGCCAGCAGCTTAGACAGGAGGGAGACCCAGTACTTC. Amino acids: CASSLDRRETQYF.

The CDR3 reads CASSPTKQETQYF. The DNA for the CDR3 is TGTGCCAGCTCACCTACTAAGCAAGAGACCCAGTACTTC. The chain combines TRBV18 with TRBJ2-5, with D uncertain. Germline lookup yields CDR1 KGHSH and CDR2 LQKENI. The ends were cut back, 3 bases at V and 2 bases at J, with 7 bases in the middle. The CDR3 extends over 13 amino acids. Full variable domain (missing parts from reference TRBV18 and TRBJ2-5): NAGVMQNPRHLVRRRGQEARLRCSPMKGHSHVYWYRQLPEEGLKFMVYLQKENIIDESGMPKERFSAEFPKEGPSILRIQQVVRGDSAAYFCASSPTKQETQYFGPGTRLLVL.

The chain is built from TRBV30 and TRBJ2-7, with D perhaps TRBD2 (5 bases). The CDR3 has 14 residues. The ends were cut back, 0 bases at V and 7 bases at J, with 16 bases in the middle. In germline, CDR1 is GTSNPN, CDR2 SVGIG (reference sequence). The CDR3 protein is CAWSVGLAEGEQYF. CDR3 nucleotide sequence: TGTGCCTGGAGTGTAGGACTGGCCGAGGGTGAGCAGTACTTC. Variable domain in full (rest from reference TRBV30 and TRBJ2-7): SQTIHQWPATLVQPVGSPLSLECTVEGTSNPNLYWYRQAAGRGLQLLFYSVGIGQISSEVPQNLSASRPQDRQFILSSKKLLLSDSGFYLCAWSVGLAEGEQYFGPGTRLTVT.

J is TRBJ2-1 and V is TRBV28; D unresolved. V was pared by 6 bases and J by 1 base, with 16 bases between. Looked up from germline, CDR1 is MDHEN and CDR2 is SYDVKM. The CDR3 sequence is 16 residues long. The CDR3 DNA reads as TGTGCCAGCAGCCTGAGTACCCCCCGGTCCTACAATGAGCAGTTCTTC. Residues: CASSLSTPRSYNEQFF.

This chain links TRBV5-1 with TRBJ1-1, with TRBD1 identical over 7 bases. CDR1 is SGHRS and CDR2 is YFSETQ in the germline V gene. CDR3 length: 15 residues. Losses at the gene ends were 3 bases for V and 1 base for J; bases not matched to a gene: 6. DNA of the CDR3: TGCGCCAGCAGCTCGGTAGGGGGCCCGAACACTGAAGCTTTCTTT. As protein: CASSSVGGPNTEAFF.

The chain uses TRBV5-5 and TRBJ1-2, with D maybe TRBD1 (5 bases). This CDR3 contains 14 residues. Germline CDR1 SGHKS, CDR2 YYEKEE (reference sequence). V lost 3 bases, J lost 5 bases, and 14 bases lay in between. The CDR3 DNA reads TGTGCCAGCAGCTCGGCGACAGAGGCTTATGGCTACACCTTC. Its translation is CASSSATEAYGYTF.

The chain joins TRBV19 to TRBJ2-1; 10 positions match TRBD1. V lost 10 bases, J lost 3 bases, and 6 bases stayed unmatched. Germline assignment: CDR1 LNHDA and CDR2 SQIVND (reference sequence). This CDR3 contains 14 residues. CDR3 protein: CATQDRGFYNEQFF. The CDR3 nucleotides are TGTGCCACCCAGGACAGGGGGTTCTACAATGAGCAGTTCTTC.

The gene calls are TRBV7-8 and TRBJ2-7; 7 bases fit TRBD1. The CDR3 is 14 residues long. CDR1 SGHVS and CDR2 FQNEAQ come from the germline V gene. J was trimmed by 3 bases and V by 3 bases; bases with no gene match: 5. The CDR3: CASSFLDRNYEQYF. CDR3 coding DNA: TGTGCCAGCAGCTTCCTGGACAGGAACTACGAGCAGTACTTC.

The CDR3 bases are TGTGCCAGCTCACCTTTGGGGAATGCGGGATCGAACACCGGGGAGCTGTTTTTT. This translates into CASSPLGNAGSNTGELFF. This sequence joins TRBV18 and TRBJ2-2; the D gene is possibly TRBD2 (6 bases). Germline CDR1 and CDR2: KGHSH and LQKENI. CDR3 length: 18 residues. Trimming took off 3 bases at V and 0 bases at J, with 17 bases between the two ends. Full variable domain (rest looked up from reference TRBV18 and TRBJ2-2): NAGVMQNPRHLVRRRGQEARLRCSPMKGHSHVYWYRQLPEEGLKFMVYLQKENIIDESGMPKERFSAEFPKEGPSILRIQQVVRGDSAAYFCASSPLGNAGSNTGELFFGEGSRLTVL.